This TCR beta chain was documented in a study of regulatory T cells in long-lasting Graves disease. Arm-PCR of CDR3 regions and iRepertoire HTBI primers were the basis on which TCR beta libraries were built. A single record per CDR3 protein comes from TCRdb applying MiXCR to the multiplex PCR reads. The repertoire holds hundreds of thousands of distinct CDR3 sequences, with roughly a sixth as singletons. As for time point: newly diagnosed GD, antithyroid drugs for less than 3 months. Extracted RNA from PBMCs served as the source of the TCR library. The same sample was also used in a study of T cells in Graves' hyperthyroidism and ophthalmopathy.

This TCR derives from a man younger than 35 with Graves disease. Sequenced material: peripheral blood mononuclear cells (PBMCs), taken at new diagnosis, from a patient treated with antithyroid drugs.

The CDR3 here is CSAIGGGGQPQHF. CDR3 in DNA: TGCAGTGCCATCGGCGGAGGGGGCCAGCCCCAGCATTTT. V usage is TRBV20-1 and J usage is TRBJ1-5; TRBD1 aligns across 7 bases. The J segment lost 7 bases and the V segment lost 6 bases, leaving 9 bases of the junction unmatched. The CDR3 contains 13 residues. Germline V CDR1 and CDR2: DFQATT, SNEGSKA (reference sequence).